The rows below give T cell receptor beta chains drawn from one sample of a study of cytomegalovirus exposure and HLA in healthy donors. Some clones are missing from TCRdb's copy, which holds only in-frame ones; the method was immunoSEQ multiplex PCR. The table includes about 130,000 clones, around 85% detected once. The sequenced material came from PBMCs. These receptors came from a boy under 18 in good health and CMV-seronegative. Each CDR3 is given with its conserved first and last residue. Rows may omit the clone size; those that give it use once, few, many or a size class.

J: TRBJ1-1; size: NA; length: 18; V: TRBV14; CDR3: CASSQEMRVTSMNTEAFF
J: TRBJ2-1; size: once; length: 16; V: TRBV11-1; CDR3: CASSLHLGRGRFEQFF
J: TRBJ2-1; size: once; length: 15; V: TRBV29-1; CDR3: CSVEEVAGGLDEQFF
J: TRBJ1-1; size: NA; length: 15; V: TRBV7-2; CDR3: CASSSYRGMNTEAFF
J: TRBJ1-2; size: NA; length: 8; V: TRBV29-1; CDR3: CSVETSTF
J: TRBJ2-5; size: NA; length: 17; V: TRBV7-8; CDR3: CASSSSRGWGVQETQYF
J: TRBJ1-2; size: NA; length: 14; V: TRBV5-4; CDR3: CASSLASSNYGYTF
J: TRBJ2-1; size: NA; length: 16; V: TRBV9; CDR3: CASSVIGGGPENEQFF
J: TRBJ2-2; size: NA; length: 15; V: TRBV7-8; CDR3: CASSTTSGRTGELFF
J: TRBJ1-5; size: NA; length: 15; V: TRBV2; CDR3: CASSRDQGENQPQHF
J: TRBJ1-5; size: once; length: 14; V: TRBV2; CDR3: CASSDLHYNQPQHF
J: TRBJ2-7; size: NA; length: 16; V: TRBV11-2; CDR3: CASSPGRTSGSYEQYF